The source of this TCR beta chain is a study of blood T cell repertoires in COVID-19. Only in-frame clones appear in the TCRdb table, and some are missing; sequencing was by immunoSEQ multiplex PCR. The sample records about 120,000 clones, approximately 86% being singletons. CDR1 and CDR2 (germline): SNHLY, FYNNEI. The CDR3 is 14 residues long. Trimming cost V 5 bases and J 6 bases; bases outside gene matches: 7. The V gene is TRBV2, the J gene TRBJ2-1; 7 nucleotides line up with TRBD1. Sequencing was performed on peripheral blood. The clonotype was recovered from a woman in her 70s with COVID-19, enrolled during active disease. The CDR3 loop reads CASSPTGRGNEQFF. CDR3 DNA: TGTGCCAGCAGTCCGACAGGGCGCGGCAATGAGCAGTTCTTC.